This is a list of T cell receptor beta chains from one sample in a study of T cells in Graves' hyperthyroidism and ophthalmopathy. One entry per CDR3 protein, called by TCRdb with MiXCR from the multiplex PCR reads. The sample lists roughly 290,000 distinct CDR3 sequences; about a sixth were seen once. The specimen was blood. These receptors all come from a woman aged 60-70 years with Graves' ophthalmopathy. Both conserved end residues are part of each CDR3. Each record gives: clone size, D gene, CDR3 length, J gene, V gene, CDR3 DNA, CDR3 protein. The D gene is left open where the match is weak. Size is omitted from some rows. Given values are once, few, many or a class for expanded clones.

clone size: .; D gene: .; CDR3 length: 13; J gene: TRBJ1-5; V gene: TRBV19; CDR3 DNA: TGTGCCAGTAGTCTCCCAAGGACCCAGCCCCAGCATTTT; CDR3 protein: CASSLPRTQPQHF
clone size: .; D gene: .; CDR3 length: 13; J gene: TRBJ1-1; V gene: TRBV20-1; CDR3 DNA: TGCAGTGCTCCCCCCGGGGGGAGCACTGAAGCTTTCTTT; CDR3 protein: CSAPPGGSTEAFF
clone size: .; D gene: .; CDR3 length: 14; J gene: TRBJ2-4; V gene: TRBV11-2; CDR3 DNA: TGTGCCAGCAGCAAGTCCGGGACGGCCAACATTCAGTACTTC; CDR3 protein: CASSKSGTANIQYF
clone size: .; D gene: TRBD1; CDR3 length: 14; J gene: TRBJ2-4; V gene: TRBV4-2; CDR3 DNA: TGTGCCAGCAGCCAACAGACAGGGGGCCCTATTCAGTACTTC; CDR3 protein: CASSQQTGGPIQYF
clone size: many; D gene: TRBD1; CDR3 length: 14; J gene: TRBJ1-2; V gene: TRBV11-2; CDR3 DNA: TGTGCCAGCAGGCGAACAGGGGGAAAGGGTGGCTACACCTTC; CDR3 protein: CASRRTGGKGGYTF
clone size: few; D gene: .; CDR3 length: 17; J gene: TRBJ1-3; V gene: TRBV5-5; CDR3 DNA: TGTGCCAGCAGCTTGGGGCCGGGGTCCGATTTCGGAAACACCATATATTTT; CDR3 protein: CASSLGPGSDFGNTIYF
clone size: .; D gene: .; CDR3 length: 15; J gene: TRBJ1-1; V gene: TRBV28; CDR3 DNA: TGTGCCAGCAGTTTTTTAGCACCAGAGAACACTGAAGCTTTCTTT; CDR3 protein: CASSFLAPENTEAFF
clone size: .; D gene: .; CDR3 length: 16; J gene: TRBJ2-1; V gene: TRBV5-5; CDR3 DNA: TGTGTCAGCAGCTTGGGGGGGACAAGGCCCTGGAATGAGCAGTTCTTC; CDR3 protein: CVSSLGGTRPWNEQFF
clone size: many; D gene: TRBD1; CDR3 length: 15; J gene: TRBJ2-5; V gene: TRBV28; CDR3 DNA: TGTGCCAGCAGTCCTGCCACGGGACAGCAAGAGACCCAGTACTTC; CDR3 protein: CASSPATGQQETQYF
clone size: few; D gene: .; CDR3 length: 13; J gene: TRBJ1-2; V gene: TRBV9; CDR3 DNA: TGTGCCAGCAGCGTAGGACAGTACTATGGCTACACCTTC; CDR3 protein: CASSVGQYYGYTF
clone size: many; D gene: .; CDR3 length: 16; J gene: TRBJ2-3; V gene: TRBV11-2; CDR3 DNA: TGTGCCAGCAGCTTACGGCCAGGGTTTAACACAGATACGCAGTATTTT; CDR3 protein: CASSLRPGFNTDTQYF
clone size: .; D gene: .; CDR3 length: 15; J gene: TRBJ1-5; V gene: TRBV20-1; CDR3 DNA: TGCAGCGTTGCATTTATTCCCGGAGACAATCAGCCCCAGCATTTT; CDR3 protein: CSVAFIPGDNQPQHF
clone size: .; D gene: .; CDR3 length: 14; J gene: TRBJ2-7; V gene: TRBV27; CDR3 DNA: TGTGCCGCGAAGAGAGGCGCCCATTCCTACGAGCAGTACTTC; CDR3 protein: CAAKRGAHSYEQYF
clone size: many; D gene: TRBD1; CDR3 length: 16; J gene: TRBJ2-5; V gene: TRBV4-1; CDR3 DNA: TGCGCCAGCAGCGTCCCCCGGGACAGGGGTTACGGGACCCAGTACTTC; CDR3 protein: CASSVPRDRGYGTQYF
clone size: few; D gene: .; CDR3 length: 13; J gene: TRBJ1-2; V gene: TRBV6-1; CDR3 DNA: TGTGCCAGCACGGTTCGGGGGAGTGGTGGCTACACCTTC; CDR3 protein: CASTVRGSGGYTF
clone size: many; D gene: .; CDR3 length: 14; J gene: TRBJ2-3; V gene: TRBV5-1; CDR3 DNA: TGTGCCAGCAGCTTAGTCTCTAGCACAGATACGCAGTATTTT; CDR3 protein: CASSLVSSTDTQYF
clone size: many; D gene: .; CDR3 length: 13; J gene: TRBJ1-1; V gene: TRBV11-3; CDR3 DNA: TGTGCCAGCAGCTTAGATCAGGGAGCGGCAGCTTTCTTT; CDR3 protein: CASSLDQGAAAFF
clone size: many; D gene: TRBD2; CDR3 length: 15; J gene: TRBJ2-3; V gene: TRBV20-1; CDR3 DNA: TGCAGAGCTGGGGCGGGAGGGGTTTCAACAGATACGCAGTATTTT; CDR3 protein: CRAGAGGVSTDTQYF
clone size: .; D gene: .; CDR3 length: 14; J gene: TRBJ1-6; V gene: TRBV10-1; CDR3 DNA: TGCGCCAGCAGTGAGAGGCGGGGCGATTCACCCCTCCACTTT; CDR3 protein: CASSERRGDSPLHF
clone size: few; D gene: .; CDR3 length: 14; J gene: TRBJ2-5; V gene: TRBV5-6; CDR3 DNA: TGTGCCAGCAGCTTGGGCAGGCTCCAAGAGACCCAGTACTTC; CDR3 protein: CASSLGRLQETQYF
clone size: .; D gene: .; CDR3 length: 13; J gene: TRBJ2-7; V gene: TRBV9; CDR3 DNA: TGTGCCAGCTCCAGGACCCAAACCCACGAGCAGTACTTC; CDR3 protein: CASSRTQTHEQYF
clone size: many; D gene: .; CDR3 length: 14; J gene: TRBJ1-1; V gene: TRBV3-1; CDR3 DNA: TGTGCCAGCAGCCCTCATGGTACGAGGGCTGAAGCTTTCTTT; CDR3 protein: CASSPHGTRAEAFF